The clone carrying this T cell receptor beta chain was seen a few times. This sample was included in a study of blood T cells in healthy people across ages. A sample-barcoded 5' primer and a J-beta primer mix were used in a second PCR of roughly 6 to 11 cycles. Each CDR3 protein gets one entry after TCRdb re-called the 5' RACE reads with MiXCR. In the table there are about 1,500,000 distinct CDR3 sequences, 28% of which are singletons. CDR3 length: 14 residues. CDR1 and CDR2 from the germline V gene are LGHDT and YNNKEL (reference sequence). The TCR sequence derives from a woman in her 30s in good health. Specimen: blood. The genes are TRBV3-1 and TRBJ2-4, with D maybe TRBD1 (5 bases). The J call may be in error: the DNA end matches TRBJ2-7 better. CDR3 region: CASSPGKGWNEQYF. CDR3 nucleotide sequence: TGTGCCAGCAGCCCAGGGAAGGGGTGGAACGAGCAGTACTTC.